This TCR beta chain was observed in a study of blood T cells in healthy people across ages. A sample-barcoded 5' primer and a J-beta primer mix were used in a second PCR of about 7 to 11 cycles. TCRdb re-called the 5' RACE reads with MiXCR, one entry per CDR3 protein. Of about 1.4 million distinct CDR3 sequences listed, 59% are singletons. Trimming cost V 1 base and J 10 bases, with 7 bases left between them. Germline CDR1 reads SGHTA; CDR2 reads FQGNSA. The CDR3 extends over 11 amino acids. This TCR derives from a man younger than 30 in good health. Input material: blood. The chain links TRBV7-2 to TRBJ2-5; D is unresolved. This CDR3 is CASSLDSSQYF. CDR3 coding DNA: TGTGCCAGCAGCTTAGATTCCAGCCAGTACTTC. The variable domain in full, with the rest retrieved from reference TRBV7-2 and TRBJ2-5, is GAGVSQSPSNKVTEKGKDVELRCDPISGHTALYWYRQSLGQGLEFLIYFQGNSAPDKSGLPSDRFSAERTGGSVSTLTIQRTQQEDSAVYLCASSLDSSQYFGPGTRLLVL.